The 2 T cell receptor beta chains below all came from one sample that was sequenced in a study of T cell responses to AZD1222 COVID-19 vaccine. The protocol was immunoSEQ multiplex PCR, while the TCRdb copy is restricted to in-frame clones and leaves out a portion. The sample consists of 180,000 or so clones, 88% of them appearing once. This sample comprised peripheral blood, obtained 28 days after the second AZD1222 dose. The receptors derive from an adult who received the AZD1222 COVID-19 vaccine.

The gene calls are TRBV6-5 and TRBJ1-1; no clear D gene. The V end was cut by 5 bases, the J end by 8 bases, with 9 bases between. Germline loops: CDR1 MNHEY, CDR2 SVGAGI. This CDR3 contains 11 residues. The CDR3 region has the DNA TGTGCCAGCAGTACTACCAGGGAAGCTTTCTTT. It translates to CASSTTREAFF.

This chain joins TRBV5-4 and TRBJ2-3, with D unresolved. The germline V gene encodes CDR1 SGHNT and CDR2 YYREEE (reference sequence). CDR3 length equals 18 residues. V was trimmed by 4 bases and J by 0 bases, leaving 21 bases between them. As DNA, the CDR3 is TGTGCCAGCAGCCCCCGAAGTGGAGCGCCCGCGAGCACAGATACGCAGTATTTT. Encoded protein: CASSPRSGAPASTDTQYF. The complete variable domain, with remaining parts taken from reference TRBV5-4 and TRBJ2-3, reads ETGVTQSPTHLIKTRGQQVTLRCSSQSGHNTVSWYQQALGQGPQFIFQYYREEENGRGNFPPRFSGLQFPNYSSELNVNALELDDSALYLCASSPRSGAPASTDTQYFGPGTRLTVL.